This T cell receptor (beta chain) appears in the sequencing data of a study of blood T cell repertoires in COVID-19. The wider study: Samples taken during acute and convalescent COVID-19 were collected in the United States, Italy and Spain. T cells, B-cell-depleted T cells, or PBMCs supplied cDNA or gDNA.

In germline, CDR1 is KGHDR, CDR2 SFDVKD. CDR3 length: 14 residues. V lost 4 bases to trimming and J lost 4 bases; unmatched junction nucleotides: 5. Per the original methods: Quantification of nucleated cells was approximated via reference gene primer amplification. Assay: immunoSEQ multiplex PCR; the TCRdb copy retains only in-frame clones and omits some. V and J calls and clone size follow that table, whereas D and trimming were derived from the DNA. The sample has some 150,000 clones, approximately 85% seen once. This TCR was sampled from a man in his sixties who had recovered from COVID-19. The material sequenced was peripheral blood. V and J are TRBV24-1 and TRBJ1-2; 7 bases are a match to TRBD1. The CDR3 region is CATSDLGQVYGYTF. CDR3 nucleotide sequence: TGTGCCACCAGTGACCTTGGACAGGTCTATGGCTACACCTTC.